Listed below are T cell receptor beta chains from one sample, sequenced in a study of OX40 agonist ivuxolimab in advanced cancers. TCRdb's table, derived via immunoSEQ multiplex PCR, lists solely in-frame clones and lacks some. The sample consists of 75,000 to 80,000 clones, over 75% of them appearing once. Material: CD4+ or CD8+ T cells sorted from blood, obtained in a trial of the OX40 agonist ivuxolimab. These receptor sequences come from an adult with an advanced solid tumor such as melanoma, head and neck, liver or kidney cancer. The CDR3 runs from the conserved cysteine through the conserved F or W. Each record gives: D gene, J gene, clone size, V gene, CDR3 DNA, CDR3 protein. The D gene is left open where the match is weak. The size entry is marked missing in some rows and otherwise reads once, few, many or a size class.

D: -
J: TRBJ1-2
size: many
V: TRBV28
DNA: TGTGCCAGCAGTTTACGTCTCTATGGCTACACCTTC
CDR3: CASSLRLYGYTF

D: -
J: TRBJ1-5
size: few
V: TRBV5-1
DNA: TGCGCCAGCAGCCCGGATAGCAATCAGCCCCAGCATTTT
CDR3: CASSPDSNQPQHF

D: -
J: TRBJ2-2
size: -
V: TRBV7-6
DNA: TGTGCCAGCAGTTCAAGTAGCACCGGGGAGCTGTTTTTT
CDR3: CASSSSSTGELFF

D: -
J: TRBJ1-1
size: -
V: TRBV23-1
DNA: TGCGCCAGCCTGGGGAAACCCCTGGGCACTGAAGCTTTCTTT
CDR3: CASLGKPLGTEAFF

D: -
J: TRBJ2-7
size: -
V: TRBV4-3
DNA: TGCGCCAGCAGCCAAGTCGGTCAGGGCGGACACGAGCAGTACTTC
CDR3: CASSQVGQGGHEQYF

D: -
J: TRBJ1-6
size: -
V: TRBV9
DNA: TGTGCCAGCAGCGTAGGTCTCGGGCCAAGGGATAATTCACCCCTCCACTTT
CDR3: CASSVGLGPRDNSPLHF

D: -
J: TRBJ2-1
size: -
V: TRBV7-2
DNA: TGTGCCAGCAGTCTCATGGTCTCCTACAATGAGCAGTTCTTC
CDR3: CASSLMVSYNEQFF

D: TRBD1
J: TRBJ2-7
size: -
V: TRBV19
DNA: TGTGCCAGTAGTCCGGGACAGCCGTACGAGCAGTACTTC
CDR3: CASSPGQPYEQYF

D: -
J: TRBJ2-4
size: -
V: TRBV15
DNA: TGTGCCACCAGCAGAGATGCCGTAGCCAAAAACATTCAGTACTTC
CDR3: CATSRDAVAKNIQYF

D: TRBD2
J: TRBJ2-1
size: -
V: TRBV10-3
DNA: TGTGCCATCAGTCCGGGACTAGCGGGAATCTACAATGAGCAGTTCTTC
CDR3: CAISPGLAGIYNEQFF

D: TRBD2
J: TRBJ2-1
size: -
V: TRBV9
DNA: TGTGCCAACGGGACTAGCGTGGATGAGCAGTTCTTC
CDR3: CANGTSVDEQFF

D: -
J: TRBJ2-7
size: -
V: TRBV2
DNA: TGTGCCAGCAGTAGGGACGGCGAAGGGGACGAGCAGTACTTC
CDR3: CASSRDGEGDEQYF

D: -
J: TRBJ2-7
size: -
V: TRBV5-4
DNA: TGTGCCAGCAGCTTGTTCGGCAGCCAAGCCTACGAGCAGTACTTC
CDR3: CASSLFGSQAYEQYF

D: -
J: TRBJ2-2
size: -
V: TRBV10-3
DNA: TGTGCCATCAAAAACGTGGGTAGCGGCAACACCGGGGAGCTGTTTTTT
CDR3: CAIKNVGSGNTGELFF

D: TRBD1
J: TRBJ2-7
size: -
V: TRBV7-6
DNA: TGTGCCAGCAGCTCGCCGACTGGGACAGGGGTCTACGAGCAGTACTTC
CDR3: CASSSPTGTGVYEQYF

D: TRBD2
J: TRBJ2-1
size: -
V: TRBV14
DNA: TGTGCCAGCAGCCGAGCCGGGACTACCTACAATGAGCAGTTCTTC
CDR3: CASSRAGTTYNEQFF

D: TRBD2
J: TRBJ2-1
size: -
V: TRBV7-3
DNA: TGTGCCAGCAGCCCCTCACTAGCGGGAGGTCTTAATGAGCAGTTCTTC
CDR3: CASSPSLAGGLNEQFF

D: -
J: TRBJ1-1
size: -
V: TRBV2
DNA: TGTGCCAGCAAGGGGCAGCCAAACACTGAAGCTTTCTTT
CDR3: CASKGQPNTEAFF

D: TRBD2
J: TRBJ2-7
size: -
V: TRBV5-1
DNA: TGCGCCAGCAGCTTGGTCGGTATTGCTAGCGGGAGTGGTGAGCAGTACTTC
CDR3: CASSLVGIASGSGEQYF

D: TRBD1
J: TRBJ2-5
size: -
V: TRBV2
DNA: TGTGCCAGCAGTGAGTTAGGGGGCAGATTAGAGACCCAGTACTTC
CDR3: CASSELGGRLETQYF

D: TRBD1
J: TRBJ2-1
size: once
V: TRBV2
DNA: TGTGCCAGCAGGGGGACAGGGGGGCCCTACAATGAGCAGTTCTTC
CDR3: CASRGTGGPYNEQFF

D: -
J: TRBJ2-7
size: -
V: TRBV9
DNA: TGTGCCAGCAGCCCCAGGGACACATTTCGCTACGAGCAGTACTTC
CDR3: CASSPRDTFRYEQYF

D: -
J: TRBJ2-7
size: few
V: TRBV5-3
DNA: TGTGCCAGAAGCACTCGGGACAAAATAATCCTATCCTACGAGCAGTACTTC
CDR3: CARSTRDKIILSYEQYF

D: TRBD2
J: TRBJ2-1
size: once
V: TRBV7-2
DNA: TGTGCCAGCAGCTTAGTCTCTGCGGGAGGAAACAATGAGCAGTTCTTC
CDR3: CASSLVSAGGNNEQFF

D: TRBD1
J: TRBJ1-5
size: -
V: TRBV19
DNA: TGTGCCAGTAGTAGGGGGCCCGGGACAGGATACAATCAGCCCCAGCATTTT
CDR3: CASSRGPGTGYNQPQHF

D: -
J: TRBJ1-1
size: -
V: TRBV7-9
DNA: TGTGCCAGCAGCTTAGGGGGGAAGAACACTGAAGCTTTCTTT
CDR3: CASSLGGKNTEAFF

D: -
J: TRBJ1-2
size: -
V: TRBV28
DNA: TGTGCCAGCAGTAGAAGGTTGGCCTATGGCTACACCTTC
CDR3: CASSRRLAYGYTF

D: -
J: TRBJ2-3
size: few
V: TRBV14
DNA: TGTGCCAGCAGCCAATTTACAGCAAACACAGATACGCAGTATTTT
CDR3: CASSQFTANTDTQYF

D: -
J: TRBJ1-1
size: -
V: TRBV14
DNA: TGTGCCAGCAGCCCGGGGGGGATGAACACTGAAGCTTTCTTT
CDR3: CASSPGGMNTEAFF

D: TRBD2
J: TRBJ2-7
size: once
V: TRBV7-2
DNA: TGTGCCAGCAGCCCCTCAGCGGGAGGGTTTTACGAGCAGTACTTC
CDR3: CASSPSAGGFYEQYF

D: TRBD2
J: TRBJ2-7
size: -
V: TRBV6-5
DNA: TGTGCCAGCTCTGTGACTAGCGAATCCTACGAGCAGTACTTC
CDR3: CASSVTSESYEQYF

D: TRBD1
J: TRBJ1-4
size: -
V: TRBV5-4
DNA: TGTGCCAGCAGCCCCGGGACAGGCGGATATAATGAAAAACTGTTTTTT
CDR3: CASSPGTGGYNEKLFF

D: TRBD1
J: TRBJ1-6
size: -
V: TRBV28
DNA: TGTGCCAGCAGTTCAGGGGGGGCGGTTAATTCACCCCTCCACTTT
CDR3: CASSSGGAVNSPLHF

D: TRBD1
J: TRBJ1-1
size: few
V: TRBV11-2
DNA: TGTGCCAGCAGCCGTTTCATTCCCGGGACAGGGGCCATGAACACTGAAGCTTTCTTT
CDR3: CASSRFIPGTGAMNTEAFF

D: -
J: TRBJ2-5
size: once
V: TRBV19
DNA: TGTGCCAGTAGTATTGTGGGGGTACCGGAGACCCAGTACTTC
CDR3: CASSIVGVPETQYF

D: TRBD1
J: TRBJ2-7
size: -
V: TRBV6-5
DNA: TGTGCCAGCAGTTACAGGACAGGACAGGGTGGCGAGCAGTACTTC
CDR3: CASSYRTGQGGEQYF

D: -
J: TRBJ2-6
size: -
V: TRBV27
DNA: TGTGCCAGCAGTTTCTCTGGGGCCAACGTCCTGACTTTC
CDR3: CASSFSGANVLTF

D: -
J: TRBJ1-3
size: -
V: TRBV5-1
DNA: TGCGCCAGCACCCCGGGGGGGGTCCGCGGCACCATATATTTT
CDR3: CASTPGGVRGTIYF

D: -
J: TRBJ2-1
size: once
V: TRBV6-5
DNA: TGTGCCAGCAGTTACTCGTGGGGGAAAGATGGCAATGAGCAGTTCTTC
CDR3: CASSYSWGKDGNEQFF

D: -
J: TRBJ1-2
size: -
V: TRBV2
DNA: TGTGCCAGCAGTGACAAGGAGTACAGGGTGTGGGTACGGGGCTACACCTTC
CDR3: CASSDKEYRVWVRGYTF

D: -
J: TRBJ1-1
size: many
V: TRBV29-1
DNA: TGCAGCGTTGCGACAGAGGGCCTGAACACTGAAGCTTTCTTT
CDR3: CSVATEGLNTEAFF

D: TRBD1
J: TRBJ2-5
size: -
V: TRBV15
DNA: TGTGCCACCAGCAGAGCCGACAGGGGGCAGGAGACCCAGTACTTC
CDR3: CATSRADRGQETQYF

D: TRBD2
J: TRBJ2-5
size: -
V: TRBV19
DNA: TGTGCCAGTAGTGAAACTAGCGGGATAGAGACCCAGTACTTC
CDR3: CASSETSGIETQYF

D: TRBD1
J: TRBJ1-3
size: -
V: TRBV19
DNA: TGTGCCAGTAGCATGGGCAGGGGGCCTGGAAACACCATATATTTT
CDR3: CASSMGRGPGNTIYF

D: -
J: TRBJ1-5
size: -
V: TRBV10-2
DNA: TGCGCCAGCAGTGACAGCACTCATCAGCCCCAGCATTTT
CDR3: CASSDSTHQPQHF

D: TRBD1
J: TRBJ2-2
size: -
V: TRBV6-5
DNA: TGTGCCAGCAGGGAGACAGGGCGATACACCGGGGAGCTGTTTTTT
CDR3: CASRETGRYTGELFF

D: -
J: TRBJ1-6
size: -
V: TRBV19
DNA: TGTGCCAGTAGTATGTGGCAGGGCGCGAATTCACCCCTCCACTTT
CDR3: CASSMWQGANSPLHF

D: -
J: TRBJ2-2
size: many
V: TRBV6-4
DNA: TGTGCCAGCAGTGACGGACTAAGGTCGGCCGGGGAGCTGTTTTTT
CDR3: CASSDGLRSAGELFF

D: TRBD1
J: TRBJ2-4
size: -
V: TRBV27
DNA: TGTGCCAGCAGTTTAGGGGGACAGGGAGGAAACATTCAGTACTTC
CDR3: CASSLGGQGGNIQYF

D: -
J: TRBJ1-2
size: -
V: TRBV4-1
DNA: TGCGCCAGCAGCCAAGGATCGGGGGGCTCGGCTAACTATGGCTACACCTTC
CDR3: CASSQGSGGSANYGYTF

D: -
J: TRBJ2-7
size: -
V: TRBV6-1
DNA: TGTGCCAGCAGGCAACTCTCGGTTCCGGTCTACGAGCAGTACTTC
CDR3: CASRQLSVPVYEQYF

D: -
J: TRBJ2-7
size: -
V: TRBV19
DNA: TGTGCCAGTAGTCCGAGACGGGACTACGAGCAGTACTTC
CDR3: CASSPRRDYEQYF

D: TRBD1
J: TRBJ1-5
size: -
V: TRBV19
DNA: TGTGCCAGTAGTACCAGGGGGCAGAATGGTCAGCCCCAGCATTTT
CDR3: CASSTRGQNGQPQHF

D: TRBD2
J: TRBJ2-4
size: -
V: TRBV4-3
DNA: TGCGCCAGCAGCCAAGATTGGGGGGAGGGCGTCTTGAGAGCCAAAAACATTCAGTACTTC
CDR3: CASSQDWGEGVLRAKNIQYF